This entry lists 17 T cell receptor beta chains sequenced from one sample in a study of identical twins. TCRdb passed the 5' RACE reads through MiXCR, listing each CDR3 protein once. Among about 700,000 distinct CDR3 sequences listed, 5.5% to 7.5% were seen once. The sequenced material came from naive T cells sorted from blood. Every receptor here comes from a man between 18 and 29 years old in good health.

Here the CDR3 reads CASSPLSGGNQPQHF. CDR3 sequence (DNA): TGTGCCAGCTCACCACTATCGGGGGGCAATCAGCCCCAGCATTTT. The rearrangement links TRBV18 to TRBJ1-5; D may be TRBD1 (5 bases). Germline V lookup: CDR1 KGHSH, CDR2 LQKENI. V dropped 1 base and J dropped 2 bases, with 9 bases sitting between them. CDR3 length: 15 residues.

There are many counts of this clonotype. The CDR3 DNA reads TGTGCCACCAGCAGACGGGACAAGAACACCGGGGAGCTGTTTTTT. It yields the protein CATSRRDKNTGELFF. The chain carries TRBV15 and TRBJ2-2, with TRBD1 as a possible D gene (6 bases). Germline assignment: CDR1 LNHNV and CDR2 YYDKDF (reference sequence). CDR3 length equals 15 residues. V lost 2 bases and J lost 1, with 8 bases in between.

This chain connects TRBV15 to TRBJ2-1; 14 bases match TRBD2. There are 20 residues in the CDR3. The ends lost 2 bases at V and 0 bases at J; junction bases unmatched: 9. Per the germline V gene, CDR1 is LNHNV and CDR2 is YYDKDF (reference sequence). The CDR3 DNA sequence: TGTGCCACCAGCAGACAAGTTACCGGGACTAGCGGGAGCTCCTACAATGAGCAGTTCTTC. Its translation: CATSRQVTGTSGSSYNEQFF. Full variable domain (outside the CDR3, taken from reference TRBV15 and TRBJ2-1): DAMVIQNPRYQVTQFGKPVTLSCSQTLNHNVMYWYQQKSSQAPKLLFHYYDKDFNNEADTPDNFQSRRPNTSFCFLDIRSPGLGDTAMYLCATSRQVTGTSGSSYNEQFFGPGTRLTVL.

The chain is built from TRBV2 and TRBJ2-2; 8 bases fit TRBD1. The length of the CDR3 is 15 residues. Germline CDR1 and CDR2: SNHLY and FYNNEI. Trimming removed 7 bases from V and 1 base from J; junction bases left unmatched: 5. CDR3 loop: CASTGGLQNTGELFF. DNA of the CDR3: TGTGCCAGCACAGGGGGCTTACAGAACACCGGGGAGCTGTTTTTT.

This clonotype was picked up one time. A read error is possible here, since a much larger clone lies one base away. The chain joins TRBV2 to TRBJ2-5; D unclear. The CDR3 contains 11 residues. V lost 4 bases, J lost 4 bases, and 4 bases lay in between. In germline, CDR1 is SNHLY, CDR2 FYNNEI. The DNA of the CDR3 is TGTGCCAGCAGTGGGCCAGAGACCCAGTACTTC. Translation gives CASSGPETQYF.

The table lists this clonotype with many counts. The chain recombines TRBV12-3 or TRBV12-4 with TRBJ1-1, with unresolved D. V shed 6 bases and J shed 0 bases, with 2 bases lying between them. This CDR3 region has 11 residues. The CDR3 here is CASRLNTEAFF. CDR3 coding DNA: TGTGCCAGCAGACTGAACACTGAAGCTTTCTTT.

This CDR3 reads CASSWGEGGTQYF. Written as DNA, the CDR3 is TGTGCCAGCAGTTGGGGGGAGGGAGGCACGCAGTATTTT. The chain employs TRBV12-3 or TRBV12-4 and TRBJ2-3; 7 nucleotides agree with TRBD2. Germline trimming cut 4 bases from V and 9 bases from J; bases unmatched to any gene: 7. The CDR3 runs to 13 residues.

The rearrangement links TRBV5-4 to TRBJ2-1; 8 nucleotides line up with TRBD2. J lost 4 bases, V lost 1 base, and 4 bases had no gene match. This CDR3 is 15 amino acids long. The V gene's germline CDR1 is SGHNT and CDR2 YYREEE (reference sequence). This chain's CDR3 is CASSLTGLGYNEQFF. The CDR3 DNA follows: TGTGCCAGCAGCTTGACGGGACTAGGGTACAATGAGCAGTTCTTC.

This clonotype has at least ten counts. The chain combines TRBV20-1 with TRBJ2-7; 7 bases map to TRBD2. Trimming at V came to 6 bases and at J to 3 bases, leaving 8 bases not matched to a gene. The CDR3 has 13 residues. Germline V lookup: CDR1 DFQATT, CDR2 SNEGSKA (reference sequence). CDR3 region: CSADPSGSYEQYF. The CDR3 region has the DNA TGCAGTGCAGACCCTAGCGGAAGCTACGAGCAGTACTTC.

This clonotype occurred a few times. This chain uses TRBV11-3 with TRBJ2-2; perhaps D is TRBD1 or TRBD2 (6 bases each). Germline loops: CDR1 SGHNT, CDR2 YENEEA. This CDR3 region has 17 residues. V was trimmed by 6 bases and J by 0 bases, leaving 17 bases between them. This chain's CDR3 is CASSPRGLTANTGELFF. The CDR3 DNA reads TGTGCCAGCAGTCCCAGGGGACTCACCGCGAACACCGGGGAGCTGTTTTTT.

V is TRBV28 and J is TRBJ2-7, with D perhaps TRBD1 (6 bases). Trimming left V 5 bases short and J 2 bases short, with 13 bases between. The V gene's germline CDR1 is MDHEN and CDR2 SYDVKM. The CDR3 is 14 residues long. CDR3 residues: CASSEQGAPYEQYV. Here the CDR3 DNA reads TGTGCCAGCAGTGAACAGGGTGCGCCCTACGAGCAGTACGTC.

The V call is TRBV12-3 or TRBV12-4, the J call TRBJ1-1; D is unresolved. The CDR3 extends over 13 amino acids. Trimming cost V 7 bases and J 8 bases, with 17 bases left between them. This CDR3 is CASTTTGRPEAFF. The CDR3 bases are TGTGCCAGCACCACAACCGGGAGGCCGGAAGCTTTCTTT.

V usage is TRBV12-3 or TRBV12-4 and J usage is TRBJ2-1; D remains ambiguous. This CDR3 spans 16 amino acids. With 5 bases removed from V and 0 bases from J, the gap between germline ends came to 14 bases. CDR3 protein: CASSLPLAYSYNEQFF. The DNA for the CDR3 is TGTGCCAGCAGTCTCCCCCTCGCATACTCCTACAATGAGCAGTTCTTC.

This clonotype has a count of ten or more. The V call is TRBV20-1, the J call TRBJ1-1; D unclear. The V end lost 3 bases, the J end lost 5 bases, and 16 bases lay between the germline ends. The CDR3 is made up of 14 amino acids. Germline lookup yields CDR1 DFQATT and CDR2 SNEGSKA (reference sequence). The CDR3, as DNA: TGCAGTGCTAGTGAGCGGGGAGGGAATACTGAAGCTTTCTTT. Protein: CSASERGGNTEAFF.

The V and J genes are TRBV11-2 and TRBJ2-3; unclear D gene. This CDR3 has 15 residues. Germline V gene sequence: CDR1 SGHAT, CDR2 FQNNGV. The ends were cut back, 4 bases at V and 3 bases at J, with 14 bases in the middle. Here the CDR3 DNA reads TGTGCCAGCAGCTCATTCGTCCTAGAAACAGATACGCAGTATTTT. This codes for CASSSFVLETDTQYF.

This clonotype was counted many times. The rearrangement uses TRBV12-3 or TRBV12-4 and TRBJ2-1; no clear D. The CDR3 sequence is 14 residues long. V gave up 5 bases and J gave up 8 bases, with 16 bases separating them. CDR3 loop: CASSPPIGPDEQFF. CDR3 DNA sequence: TGTGCCAGCAGTCCCCCTATAGGGCCAGATGAGCAGTTCTTC.

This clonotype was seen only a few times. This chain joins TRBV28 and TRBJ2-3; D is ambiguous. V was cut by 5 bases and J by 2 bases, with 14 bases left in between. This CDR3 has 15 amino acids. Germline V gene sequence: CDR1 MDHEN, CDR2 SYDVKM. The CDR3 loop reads CASSPRHTITDTQYF. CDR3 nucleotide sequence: TGTGCCAGCAGTCCCAGACACACCATCACAGATACGCAGTATTTT.